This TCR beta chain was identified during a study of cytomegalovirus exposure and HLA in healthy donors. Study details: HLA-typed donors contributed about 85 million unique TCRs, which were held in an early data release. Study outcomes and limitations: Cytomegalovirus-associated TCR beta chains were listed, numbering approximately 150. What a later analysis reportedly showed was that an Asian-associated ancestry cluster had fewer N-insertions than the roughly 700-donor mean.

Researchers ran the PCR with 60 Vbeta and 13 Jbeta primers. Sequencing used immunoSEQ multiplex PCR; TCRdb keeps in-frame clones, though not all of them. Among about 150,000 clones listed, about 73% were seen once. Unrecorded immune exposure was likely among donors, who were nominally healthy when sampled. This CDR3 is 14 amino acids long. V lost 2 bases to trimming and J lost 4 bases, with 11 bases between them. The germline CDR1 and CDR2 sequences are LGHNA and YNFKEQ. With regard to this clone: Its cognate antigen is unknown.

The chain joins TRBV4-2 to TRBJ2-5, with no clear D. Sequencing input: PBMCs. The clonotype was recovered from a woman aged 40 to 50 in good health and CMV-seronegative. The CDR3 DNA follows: TGTGCCAGCAGCCAATCCATCACTGGAGAGACCCAGTACTTC. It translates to CASSQSITGETQYF.